These 32 T cell receptor beta chains share one sample of origin, sequenced in a study of blood T cell repertoires in COVID-19. Some clones are missing from TCRdb's copy, which holds only in-frame ones; the method was immunoSEQ multiplex PCR. The sample yields 15,000 to 20,000 clones, around 90% seen once. The sequenced material came from peripheral blood. The receptors derive from a human donor in a cohort sampled during active COVID-19.

The V and J genes are TRBV5-6 and TRBJ2-7; possible D gene TRBD2, 6 bases. CDR1 SGHDT and CDR2 YYEEEE come from the germline V gene. Trimming stripped 2 bases from V and 7 bases from J, with 28 bases between. The CDR3 spans 18 residues. The CDR3: CASSFPKFIGTEVWEQYF. In nucleotides, the CDR3 is TGTGCCAGCAGCTTCCCCAAATTTATTGGGACTGAGGTCTGGGAGCAGTACTTC.

This chain links TRBV24-1 with TRBJ2-3; 7 bases are a match to TRBD1. The CDR3 is 19 residues long. CDR1 and CDR2 from the germline V gene are KGHDR and SFDVKD. The J segment lost 1 base and the V segment lost 3 bases, leaving 15 bases of the junction unmatched. The CDR3 spells CATSDAGQGVASGTDTQYF. The CDR3 DNA is TGTGCCACCAGTGATGCCGGGCAGGGGGTAGCCTCGGGCACAGATACGCAGTATTTT.

This chain uses TRBV7-9 with TRBJ2-1; TRBD1 matches at 10 bases. Germline V gene data show CDR1 as SEHNR and CDR2 as FQNEAQ (reference sequence). Unmatched junction bases numbered 2, after V lost 5 bases and J lost 1 base. The CDR3 is 15 amino acids. CDR3 in amino acids: CASSRGQGSYNEQFF. CDR3 DNA: TGTGCCAGCAGCCGGGGACAGGGGTCCTACAATGAGCAGTTCTTC.

V usage is TRBV20-1 and J usage is TRBJ1-1; possibly TRBD1 for D (5 bases). Germline assignment: CDR1 DFQATT and CDR2 SNEGSKA (reference sequence). This CDR3 has 15 residues. Trimming shortened V by 3 bases and J by 3 bases, and 17 bases separated the two germline ends. The DNA of the CDR3 is TGCAGTGCTAGTCCCCCCGGGGGGGGGTACACTGAAGCTTTCTTT. This codes for CSASPPGGGYTEAFF.

This chain links TRBV7-9 with TRBJ2-2, with 10 bases lining up with TRBD1. Unmatched junction bases numbered 7, after V lost 6 bases and J lost 6 bases. The germline CDR1 and CDR2 sequences are SEHNR and FQNEAQ (reference sequence). This CDR3 comprises 15 residues. The CDR3 here is CASSFDRGRAGELFF. The CDR3 nucleotides read TGTGCCAGCAGTTTCGACAGGGGGCGAGCCGGGGAGCTGTTTTTT.

The chain links TRBV7-9 to TRBJ2-2; TRBD1 aligns across 7 bases. CDR1 and CDR2 (germline): SEHNR, FQNEAQ (reference sequence). The CDR3 is made up of 15 amino acids. V lost 4 bases, J lost 1 base, and 3 bases stayed unmatched. The CDR3 DNA follows: TGTGCCAGCAGCTGGGACAGATTGAACACCGGGGAGCTGTTTTTT. This sequence encodes CASSWDRLNTGELFF.

The chain recombines TRBV10-3 with TRBJ1-2, with D possibly TRBD1 on 5 matching bases. With 0 bases removed from V and 8 bases from J, the gap between germline ends came to 22 bases. The germline CDR1 and CDR2 sequences are ENHRY and SYGVKD. The CDR3 runs to 17 residues. CDR3 amino acids: CAISESTEGAGIRGYTF. CDR3 coding DNA: TGTGCCATCAGTGAGTCGACTGAAGGGGCTGGTATTAGGGGCTACACCTTC.

This chain links TRBV6-2 or TRBV6-3 with TRBJ1-5; 7 positions match TRBD1. The CDR3 runs 13 residues. J lost 7 bases, V lost 6 bases, and 6 bases had no gene match. Germline V gene lookup returns CDR1 MNHEY and CDR2 SVGEGT. DNA for the CDR3: TGTGCCAGCAGCCGTACAGGGGAGCAGCCCCAGCATTTT. Translating it yields CASSRTGEQPQHF.

This chain uses TRBV10-1 with TRBJ2-7; TRBD1 matches 8 bases. The ends lost 0 bases at V and 2 bases at J; junction bases unmatched: 0. This CDR3 has 14 residues. Germline CDR1 WNHNN, CDR2 SYGVQD (reference sequence). CDR3 coding DNA: TGCGCCAGCAGTGAGTCGACAGGGGCCTACGAGCAGTACTTC. As protein: CASSESTGAYEQYF.

Worth noting for this clone: The junction differs from germline at one of its ends, possibly a read error. V is TRBV2 and J is TRBJ1-3; tentative D call: TRBD1 (5 bases). From germline, CDR1 is SNHLY and CDR2 FYNNEI. The CDR3 consists of 14 residues. CDR3: CAGRASTSGNTIYF. CDR3 coding DNA: TGTGCCGGCAGGGCCTCCACCTCTGGAAACACCATATATTTT.

The rearrangement links TRBV7-9 to TRBJ2-5; 7 positions agree with TRBD2. This CDR3 comprises 15 residues. The junction had 7 bases not matched to a gene; V was cut back by 5 bases and J by 1 base. Germline CDR1 reads SEHNR; CDR2 reads FQNEAQ (reference sequence). This CDR3 reads CASSPPGTIQETQYF. CDR3 sequence (DNA): TGTGCCAGCAGCCCCCCCGGGACTATCCAAGAGACCCAGTACTTC.

V usage is TRBV15 and J usage is TRBJ2-5, with D maybe TRBD2 (7 bases). Germline V gives CDR1 LNHNV, CDR2 YYDKDF (reference sequence). This CDR3 has 15 amino acids. V lost 0 bases to trimming and J lost 4 bases, with 12 bases between them. In DNA, the CDR3 is TGTGCCACCAGCAGAGATAGGGGGGAGGGAGAGACCCAGTACTTC. It encodes CATSRDRGEGETQYF.

V is TRBV30 and J is TRBJ1-1, with 9 bases fitting TRBD1. Germline V gene data show CDR1 as GTSNPN and CDR2 as SVGIG (reference sequence). The CDR3 is 14 residues long. V trimming: 3 bases; J trimming: 6 bases; junction bases outside the gene matches: 8. CDR3 in amino acids: CAWRVRDRVAEAFF. The CDR3 nucleotides read TGTGCCTGGAGAGTCCGGGACAGGGTTGCTGAAGCTTTCTTT. Drawing the rest from reference TRBV30 and TRBJ1-1, the complete variable domain is SQTIHQWPATLVQPVGSPLSLECTVEGTSNPNLYWYRQAAGRGLQLLFYSVGIGQISSEVPQNLSASRPQDRQFILSSKKLLLSDSGFYLCAWRVRDRVAEAFFGQGTRLTVV.

In nucleotides, the CDR3 is TGTGCCAGCCTGGGGGGGGGCCTCAATGAGCAGTTCTTC. It yields the protein CASLGGGLNEQFF. The V call is TRBV6-5, the J call TRBJ2-1, with D possibly being TRBD2 (7 bases). Germline loops: CDR1 MNHEY, CDR2 SVGAGI. The CDR3 has 13 residues. V shed 8 bases and J shed 6 bases, with 14 bases lying between them.

This clone came up a few times. The V call is TRBV5-1, the J call TRBJ2-7; 8 nucleotides agree with TRBD1. V shed 3 bases, J shed 5 bases, and the junction held 10 bases outside the gene matches. This CDR3 has 15 residues. Germline values: CDR1 SGHRS, CDR2 YFSETQ. The CDR3 is CASSSRDRRLHEQYF. Here the CDR3 DNA reads TGCGCCAGCAGCTCCCGGGACAGGCGACTTCACGAGCAGTACTTC.

This sequence joins TRBV12-5 and TRBJ1-1; 7 nucleotides match TRBD1. This CDR3 region has 15 residues. In germline, CDR1 is LGHNT, CDR2 FRNRAP. V was clipped by 1 base and J by 7 bases; unmatched bases: 9. The CDR3 spells CASGLGRDRAIEAFF. The CDR3 DNA follows: TGTGCTAGTGGTTTGGGCAGGGACAGAGCAATTGAAGCTTTCTTT.

The V gene is TRBV5-1, the J gene TRBJ2-1; tentative D call: TRBD2 (6 bases). The V gene's germline CDR1 is SGHRS and CDR2 YFSETQ. The CDR3 length is 21 residues. V was trimmed by 0 bases and J by 5 bases, leaving 30 bases between them. The DNA of the CDR3 is TGCGCCAGCAGCTTGGCGGGGGTACTAGGAGGACACCACTGGGATGACAATGAGCAGTTCTTC. Translating gives CASSLAGVLGGHHWDDNEQFF.

The chain uses TRBV6-5 and TRBJ1-3, with 7 bases fitting TRBD1. Germline V gene data show CDR1 as MNHEY and CDR2 as SVGAGI. With V trimmed by 0 bases and J by 0 bases, 2 bases remained unmatched. This CDR3 spans 16 amino acids. The CDR3 nucleotides read TGTGCCAGCAGTTACTCGGGGACAGCCTCTGGAAACACCATATATTTT. Residues: CASSYSGTASGNTIYF.

The chain recombines TRBV6-6 with TRBJ1-2; possibly TRBD1 for D (6 bases). Germline CDR1 is MNHNY and CDR2 is SVGAGI (reference sequence). The length of the CDR3 is 14 residues. Trimming took off 10 bases at V and 2 bases at J, with 17 bases between the two ends. The CDR3 DNA follows: TGTGCCACCGAGGGTGACAGGAGAAACTATGGCTACACCTTC. Protein: CATEGDRRNYGYTF.

Only a few counts were recorded for this clone. The J gene is TRBJ2-1, the V gene TRBV6-5; 7 bases agree with TRBD2. Germline-derived CDR1 and CDR2 are MNHEY and SVGAGI. Trimming cost V 0 bases and J 9 bases; bases outside gene matches: 2. This CDR3 is built from 13 residues. This CDR3 reads CASSYSGEGEQFF. CDR3 DNA: TGTGCCAGCAGTTACTCTGGGGAGGGTGAGCAGTTCTTC.

The CDR3 DNA reads as TGTGCCAGCTCACCAACTTCGAGCGGGGGGGCCTGGGAGACCCAGTACTTC. It encodes CASSPTSSGGAWETQYF. The chain employs TRBV18 and TRBJ2-5; TRBD2 aligns across 10 bases. The CDR3 is 17 residues long. Germline V lookup: CDR1 KGHSH, CDR2 LQKENI. J gave up 5 bases and V 2 bases, and 11 bases lay outside the gene matches.

The chain recombines TRBV7-9 with TRBJ2-7; 11 bases agree with TRBD2. The CDR3 extends over 13 amino acids. The V gene end was trimmed by 5 bases and the J gene end by 7 bases; junction bases not matched to a gene: 4. The germline gives CDR1 SEHNR, CDR2 FQNEAQ (reference sequence). The CDR3 sequence is CASSLSGGVEQYF. CDR3 sequence (DNA): TGTGCCAGCAGCCTTAGCGGGGGGGTGGAGCAGTACTTC.

In this sample, this clone turned up once. J is TRBJ2-1 and V is TRBV9; 9 bases map to TRBD1. The CDR3 runs to 17 residues. The germline V gene encodes CDR1 SGDLS and CDR2 YYNGEE. With V trimmed by 4 bases and J by 7 bases, 15 bases remained unmatched. The DNA for the CDR3 is TGTGCCAGCAGCCCCCGGCAACGACAGGGGGTATCAAATGAGCAGTTCTTC. This encodes CASSPRQRQGVSNEQFF.

The chain recombines TRBV13 with TRBJ2-6, with a weak D call TRBD1 (6 bases). This CDR3 contains 17 residues. V was trimmed by 1 base and J by 4 bases, leaving 14 bases between them. The germline V gene encodes CDR1 PRHDT and CDR2 FYEKMQ (reference sequence). DNA of the CDR3: TGTGCCAGCAGCTTAGATTCAGGGGAACGAGGGGCCAACGTCCTGACTTTC. Its protein product is CASSLDSGERGANVLTF.

This clone was counted between two and nine times. This rearrangement joins TRBV11-1 to TRBJ1-1; possible D gene TRBD1, 5 bases. There are 15 residues in the CDR3. CDR1 and CDR2 from the germline V gene are SGHAT and FQDESV (reference sequence). The V gene lost 0 bases and the J gene lost 6 bases, with 14 bases spanning the gap. The CDR3 region is CASSLAPLRQSEAFF. For the CDR3, the DNA is TGTGCCAGCAGCTTAGCACCCCTTCGACAGTCTGAAGCTTTCTTT. The full variable domain, rest sourced from reference TRBV11-1 and TRBJ1-1, is EAEVAQSPRYKITEKSQAVAFWCDPISGHATLYWYRQILGQGPELLVQFQDESVVDDSQLPKDRFSAERLKGVDSTLKIQPAELGDSAMYLCASSLAPLRQSEAFFGQGTRLTVV.

The CDR3 DNA sequence: TGTGCCAGCAGCGGGAGGGCAGTTTCTCTACCAACCACTTCACCCCTCCACTTT. Residues: CASSGRAVSLPTTSPLHF. This sequence joins TRBV7-2 and TRBJ1-6; no reliable D call. The germline gives CDR1 SGHTA, CDR2 FQGNSA. This CDR3 comprises 18 residues. Trimming removed 5 bases from V and 9 bases from J, with 26 bases in between. The entire variable domain, with the rest obtained from reference TRBV7-2 and TRBJ1-6, is as follows: GAGVSQSPSNKVTEKGKDVELRCDPISGHTALYWYRQSLGQGLEFLIYFQGNSAPDKSGLPSDRFSAERTGGSVSTLTIQRTQQEDSAVYLCASSGRAVSLPTTSPLHFGNGTRLTVT.

This clone was observed once. V gene TRBV5-6 combines with J gene TRBJ1-2, with 7 bases aligning to TRBD1. V lost 3 bases, J lost 3 bases, and 11 bases stayed unmatched. Germline assignment: CDR1 SGHDT and CDR2 YYEEEE. The CDR3 sequence is 16 residues long. CDR3 bases: TGTGCCAGCAGCTCTGGACAGGACTACCCTTACTATGGCTACACCTTC. Its protein product is CASSSGQDYPYYGYTF.

The chain links TRBV7-3 to TRBJ1-1; D uncertain. This CDR3 comprises 15 residues. Trimming took off 5 bases at V and 2 bases at J, with 15 bases between the two ends. The germline CDR1 and CDR2 sequences are SGHTA and FQGTGA. CDR3 sequence: CASSRNVAGNTEAFF. CDR3 sequence (DNA): TGTGCCAGCAGCCGGAATGTCGCGGGAAACACTGAAGCTTTCTTT.

This chain's CDR3 is CASSQDLLAGGNNEQFF. CDR3 DNA sequence: TGTGCCAGCAGCCAAGATTTGCTAGCGGGGGGAAACAATGAGCAGTTCTTC. V is TRBV14 and J is TRBJ2-1; 11 bases agree with TRBD2. V gave up 0 bases and J gave up 5 bases; unmatched junction bases: 6. Germline V CDR1 and CDR2: SGHDN, FVKESK. The CDR3 contains 17 residues.

V gene TRBV6-2 or TRBV6-3 combines with J gene TRBJ2-5; 10 bases map to TRBD1. The CDR3 runs 19 residues. Germline assignment: CDR1 MNHEY and CDR2 SVGEGT. V lost 2 bases to trimming and J lost 1 base; unmatched junction nucleotides: 13. CDR3 sequence reads: CASSYPSGTGDTSQETQYF. The CDR3 DNA reads as TGTGCCAGCAGTTACCCGTCCGGGACAGGGGATACCTCCCAAGAGACCCAGTACTTC.

The chain combines TRBV10-1 with TRBJ1-2; 7 positions match TRBD1. Trimming at V came to 0 bases and at J to 5 bases, leaving 3 bases not matched to a gene. This CDR3 is 14 amino acids long. In germline, CDR1 is WNHNN, CDR2 SYGVQD (reference sequence). The CDR3 region has the DNA TGCGCCAGCAGTGAGTCTCACAGGGGATATGGCTACACCTTC. Protein: CASSESHRGYGYTF.

The gene calls are TRBV10-1 and TRBJ1-2; weak D call: TRBD1 (6 bases). Germline V gene lookup returns CDR1 WNHNN and CDR2 SYGVQD (reference sequence). Trimming took off 4 bases at V and 4 bases at J, with 10 bases between the two ends. The CDR3 runs 13 residues. Here the CDR3 reads CASSATGAYGYTF. For the CDR3, the DNA is TGCGCCAGCAGTGCGACAGGAGCCTATGGCTACACCTTC.